The next 32 T cell receptor beta chains were all read from a single sample in a study of blood T cell repertoires in COVID-19. Libraries were prepared by immunoSEQ multiplex PCR; TCRdb keeps only in-frame clonotypes and omits some of them. The sample consists of more than 200,000 clones, about 87% of them appearing once. The sequencing input was peripheral blood. The receptor source for this set is a man in his 70s with acute or convalescent COVID-19.

The V and J genes are TRBV5-4 and TRBJ1-2; tentatively, D is TRBD1 (5 bases). The CDR3 extends over 13 amino acids. Germline CDR1 and CDR2: SGHNT and YYREEE (reference sequence). V lost 4 bases and J 4 bases, leaving 11 bases between the germline ends. The CDR3 DNA reads as TGTGCCAGCAGCCGAACCCAGGGCTATGGCTACACCTTC. Protein sequence: CASSRTQGYGYTF.

This chain joins TRBV30 and TRBJ2-7, with D tentatively TRBD1 (7 bases). CDR1 and CDR2 (germline): GTSNPN, SVGIG (reference sequence). The ends were cut back, 3 bases at V and 2 bases at J, with 17 bases in the middle. The length of the CDR3 is 15 residues. The CDR3 here is CAWRSRGGTAYEQYF. The DNA for the CDR3 is TGTGCCTGGAGATCGCGCGGCGGGACAGCCTACGAGCAGTACTTC.

The gene calls are TRBV7-8 and TRBJ2-1; 7 bases match TRBD1. J was trimmed by 6 bases and V by 5 bases; bases with no gene match: 7. In germline, CDR1 is SGHVS, CDR2 FQNEAQ. The CDR3 sequence is 14 residues long. CDR3 residues: CASSRGQVINEQFF. The CDR3 region has the DNA TGTGCCAGCAGCCGAGGACAGGTAATCAATGAGCAGTTCTTC.

The chain is built from TRBV12-5 and TRBJ1-5, with a tentative D call TRBD1 (5 bases). The germline V gene has CDR1 LGHNT and CDR2 FRNRAP. Trimming took 2 bases from V and 0 from J, leaving 17 bases between them. This CDR3 has 18 residues. Here the CDR3 reads CASGLRGRRPHSNQPQHF. The CDR3 coding sequence is TGTGCTAGTGGTTTGAGGGGAAGACGACCCCATAGCAATCAGCCCCAGCATTTT.

This clone was observed a single time. The chain carries TRBV6-5 and TRBJ1-5; D unclear. The V gene's germline CDR1 is MNHEY and CDR2 SVGAGI. V lost 4 bases to trimming and J lost 2 bases, with 12 bases between them. The CDR3 is 15 amino acids. This CDR3 is CASSLAYAGNQPQHF. The CDR3 region has the DNA TGTGCCAGCAGTTTAGCCTATGCAGGCAATCAGCCCCAGCATTTT.

The chain recombines TRBV5-4 with TRBJ1-2, with a weak D call TRBD1 (5 bases). Trimming cost V 2 bases and J 0 bases, with 8 bases left between them. The CDR3 is 14 residues long. Germline CDR1 SGHNT, CDR2 YYREEE (reference sequence). In DNA, the CDR3 is TGTGCCAGCAGCTTAGGGACTGCTAACTATGGCTACACCTTC. It translates to CASSLGTANYGYTF.

The chain links TRBV14 to TRBJ1-6; 10 positions match TRBD1. Germline V gene lookup returns CDR1 SGHDN and CDR2 FVKESK. Trimming removed 5 bases from V and 1 base from J; junction bases left unmatched: 8. CDR3 size: 18 residues. CDR3 DNA sequence: TGTGCCAGCAGCTCCGGGACAGGGGATGAGTCCTATAATTCACCCCTCCACTTT. Its translation: CASSSGTGDESYNSPLHF.

The rearrangement joins TRBV6-6 to TRBJ2-1, with 11 positions matching TRBD2. This CDR3 is built from 16 residues. V gave up 4 bases and J gave up 8 bases; unmatched junction bases: 10. Germline V gene lookup returns CDR1 MNHNY and CDR2 SVGAGI (reference sequence). The CDR3 bases are TGTGCCAGCAGTTCGGGAATAGCGGGAGGGTTGGATGAGCAGTTCTTC. Its translation is CASSSGIAGGLDEQFF.

The CDR3 loop reads CAWGARWEQYF. CDR3 bases: TGTGCCTGGGGGGCTAGGTGGGAGCAGTACTTC. This sequence joins TRBV30 and TRBJ2-7, with D possibly TRBD1 on 5 matching bases. Germline V gives CDR1 GTSNPN, CDR2 SVGIG (reference sequence). The V end lost 5 bases, the J end lost 7 bases, and 12 bases lay between the germline ends. CDR3 size: 11 residues.

The chain uses TRBV7-8 and TRBJ2-7; 11 bases line up with TRBD2. J lost 3 bases, V lost 5 bases, and 9 bases had no gene match. CDR1 and CDR2 from the germline V gene are SGHVS and FQNEAQ. CDR3 length: 16 residues. The CDR3 loop reads CASSPQPGLAGYEQYF. The CDR3 DNA is TGTGCCAGCAGCCCCCAGCCCGGACTAGCGGGCTACGAGCAGTACTTC.

The chain is built from TRBV20-1 and TRBJ2-2; 11 positions match TRBD2. Germline CDR1 DFQATT, CDR2 SNEGSKA (reference sequence). J was trimmed by 3 bases and V by 4 bases; bases with no gene match: 10. The CDR3 runs 17 residues. The CDR3 region is CSATDYGLAGDTGELFF. CDR3 DNA: TGCAGTGCTACTGATTACGGACTAGCGGGTGACACCGGGGAGCTGTTTTTT.

The rearrangement uses TRBV28 and TRBJ2-1, with 8 bases lining up with TRBD2. In germline, CDR1 is MDHEN, CDR2 SYDVKM. J gave up 0 bases and V 6 bases, and 10 bases lay outside the gene matches. CDR3 length equals 17 residues. This chain's CDR3 is CASSYPRGGISYNEQFF. CDR3 nucleotides: TGTGCCAGCAGCTATCCACGGGGGGGAATCTCCTACAATGAGCAGTTCTTC. Full variable domain (rest looked up from reference TRBV28 and TRBJ2-1): DVKVTQSSRYLVKRTGEKVFLECVQDMDHENMFWYRQDPGLGLRLIYFSYDVKMKEKGDIPEGYSVSREKKERFSLILESASTNQTSMYLCASSYPRGGISYNEQFFGPGTRLTVL.

Notes on this clone: The missing conserved phenylalanine or tryptophan at the end of this CDR3 makes a read error likely. Because the CDR3's place on the DNA is in doubt, the DNA is left out and the CDR3 is given as listed by TCRdb. The rearrangement joins TRBV3-1 (or the pseudogene TRBV3-2) to TRBJ1-2; the table's D call TRBD1 went unverified against the DNA. The CDR3 length equals 14 residues, ends included. Germline loops: CDR1 LGHDT, CDR2 YNNKEL (reference sequence). This CDR3 is CASSPSGEPGQGDY.

CDR3 DNA sequence: TGTGCCAGTAGTATAGCACAGGGGGCCGGGGAGCTGTTTTTT. It is translated as CASSIAQGAGELFF. The chain couples TRBV19 to TRBJ2-2; TRBD1 aligns across 8 bases. Germline V gene lookup returns CDR1 LNHDA and CDR2 SQIVND (reference sequence). V gave up 1 base and J gave up 6 bases; unmatched junction bases: 1. There are 14 residues in the CDR3.

The V call is TRBV7-9, the J call TRBJ1-6; no clear D gene. Trimming stripped 6 bases from V and 10 bases from J, with 25 bases between. Germline V gives CDR1 SEHNR, CDR2 FQNEAQ (reference sequence). The CDR3 contains 17 residues. This CDR3 reads CASSSPKGVRELSPLHF. The DNA for the CDR3 is TGTGCCAGCAGTTCCCCGAAGGGCGTACGGGAGCTCTCACCCCTCCACTTT.

This chain links TRBV12-3 or TRBV12-4 with TRBJ1-4; possibly TRBD1 for D (5 bases). The V end was cut by 7 bases, the J end by 9 bases, with 15 bases between. CDR3 length equals 13 residues. The CDR3 here is CASTRGGSKKLFF. DNA of the CDR3: TGTGCCAGCACCCGGGGGGGAAGTAAAAAACTGTTTTTT.

CDR3 bases: TGTGCCAGCAGCTTTCTAAAATCTGGGGCCAACGTCCTGACTTTC. It translates to CASSFLKSGANVLTF. The genes are TRBV7-2 and TRBJ2-6, with D unclear. V shed 3 bases and J shed 1 base, with 7 bases lying between them. This CDR3 comprises 15 residues. Germline V CDR1 and CDR2: SGHTA, FQGNSA.

The V call is TRBV4-1, the J call TRBJ2-5; weak D call: TRBD2 (6 bases). The CDR3 totals 14 residues. The V end lost 2 bases, the J end lost 2 bases, and 9 bases lay between the germline ends. Germline CDR1 reads MGHRA; CDR2 reads YSYEKL. CDR3 in DNA: TGCGCCAGCAGCCAACAGGCGGGACAAGAGACCCAGTACTTC. Its translation is CASSQQAGQETQYF.

The V and J genes are TRBV5-1 and TRBJ1-3; weak D call: TRBD1 (5 bases). The CDR3 totals 13 residues. Germline values: CDR1 SGHRS, CDR2 YFSETQ. Deletions cut 4 bases from V and 14 bases from J, with 19 bases between. The CDR3 is CASSINTFGDLYF. The CDR3 region has the DNA TGCGCCAGCAGCATCAATACCTTCGGGGACTTATATTTT.

The V gene is TRBV6-5, the J gene TRBJ1-1; D not certain. Germline V CDR1 and CDR2: MNHEY, SVGAGI. V lost 2 bases to trimming and J lost 4 bases, with 8 bases between them. The CDR3 loop spans 13 amino acids. CDR3 protein: CASSYKPGTEAFF. The DNA for the CDR3 is TGTGCCAGCAGTTACAAACCAGGCACTGAAGCTTTCTTT.

The genes are TRBV6-1 and TRBJ2-7; TRBD2 is a possible D gene (5 bases). Trimming removed 2 bases at V and 4 bases at J, with 6 bases between. Germline loops: CDR1 MNHNS, CDR2 SASEGT. The CDR3 covers 12 residues. DNA for the CDR3: TGTGCCAGCAGTGAAAGCGGTTACGAGCAGTACTTC. It codes for CASSESGYEQYF.

The J gene is TRBJ2-2, the V gene TRBV5-5; TRBD1 matches at 7 bases. The ends lost 2 bases at V and 4 bases at J; junction bases unmatched: 5. The germline gives CDR1 SGHKS, CDR2 YYEKEE (reference sequence). The CDR3 has 15 residues. The CDR3 protein is CASSFETGSTGELFF. The CDR3 bases are TGTGCCAGCAGCTTTGAGACAGGGTCCACCGGGGAGCTGTTTTTT.

This sequence joins TRBV5-8 and TRBJ1-2; D is ambiguous. CDR3 size: 14 residues. Trimming took 1 base from V and 0 from J, leaving 7 bases between them. Germline CDR1 SGHTS, CDR2 YDEGEE. The CDR3 nucleotides read TGTGCCAGCAGCTTGTCCGGGACTAACTATGGCTACACCTTC. Translation gives CASSLSGTNYGYTF.

The chain employs TRBV25-1 and TRBJ1-1; 7 nucleotides agree with TRBD1. CDR1 and CDR2 (germline): MGHDK, SYGVNS. The length of the CDR3 is 11 residues. The junction had 2 bases not matched to a gene; V was cut back by 6 bases and J by 7 bases. The CDR3 DNA sequence: TGTGCCAGCAGACAGGGGAGTGAAGCTTTCTTT. Amino acid sequence: CASRQGSEAFF.

The chain carries TRBV9 and TRBJ1-3; 8 nucleotides align to TRBD1. CDR1 and CDR2 (germline): SGDLS, YYNGEE. The V gene end was trimmed by 3 bases and the J gene end by 6 bases; junction bases not matched to a gene: 8. The CDR3 spans 15 residues. The CDR3 loop reads CASSERTGSANTIYF. The CDR3 DNA follows: TGTGCCAGCAGCGAAAGGACAGGGAGCGCAAACACCATATATTTT.

The CDR3 sequence: CASSRRDRATNEKLFF. The CDR3 DNA reads as TGTGCCAGCAGCCGCCGCGACAGGGCAACTAATGAAAAACTGTTTTTT. This chain uses TRBV7-6 with TRBJ1-4; 7 positions agree with TRBD1. V gave up 5 bases and J gave up 0 bases; unmatched junction bases: 6. The CDR3 sequence is 16 residues long. Germline CDR1 reads SGHVS; CDR2 reads FNYEAQ. The full variable domain, rest sourced from reference TRBV7-6 and TRBJ1-4, is GAGVSQSPRYKVTKRGQDVALRCDPISGHVSLYWYRQALGQGPEFLTYFNYEAQQDKSGLPNDRFSAERPEGSISTLTIQRTEQRDSAMYRCASSRRDRATNEKLFFGSGTQLSVL.

This chain connects TRBV18 to TRBJ2-7; 13 bases are a match to TRBD2. The germline V gene encodes CDR1 KGHSH and CDR2 LQKENI. The CDR3 covers 16 residues. V was pared by 1 base and J by 4 bases, with 4 bases of the junction left unmatched. The CDR3 coding sequence is TGTGCCAGCTCACCACGACTAGCGGGAGGCGGTTACGAGCAGTACTTC. It is translated as CASSPRLAGGGYEQYF.

This chain joins TRBV5-1 and TRBJ2-3; 8 bases fit TRBD2. The V segment lost 1 base and the J segment 1 base; nucleotides outside the gene matches: 8. This CDR3 spans 17 amino acids. Per germline, CDR1 SGHRS and CDR2 YFSETQ. The CDR3 nucleotides read TGCGCCAGCAGCTTGTCCTGGCCGGGAGGGGGCACAGATACGCAGTATTTT. Protein sequence: CASSLSWPGGGTDTQYF.

The chain combines TRBV14 with TRBJ2-2; maybe TRBD2 (5 bases). Germline CDR1 and CDR2: SGHDN and FVKESK. CDR3 length: 14 residues. Trimming cost V 3 bases and J 2 bases, with 7 bases left between them. The CDR3 coding sequence is TGTGCCAGCAGCCAGCGGGTTAACACCGGGGAGCTGTTTTTT. It specifies CASSQRVNTGELFF.

V usage is TRBV27 and J usage is TRBJ1-5; unclear D gene. Trimming shortened V by 0 bases and J by 0 bases, and 15 bases separated the two germline ends. The CDR3 length is 18 residues. Germline V gene lookup returns CDR1 MNHEY and CDR2 SMNVEV (reference sequence). CDR3 amino acids: CASSLSNEGLYSNQPQHF. Here the CDR3 DNA reads TGTGCCAGCAGTTTATCGAATGAGGGCCTTTATAGCAATCAGCCCCAGCATTTT.

The chain is built from TRBV5-1 and TRBJ1-1; tentatively, D is TRBD1 (5 bases). V was shortened by 1 base and J by 1 base, with 11 bases between the two germline ends. CDR3 size: 15 residues. Germline CDR1 is SGHRS and CDR2 is YFSETQ. CDR3: CASSLKGAPNTEAFF. For the CDR3, the DNA is TGCGCCAGCAGCTTGAAAGGGGCGCCGAACACTGAAGCTTTCTTT.

This rearrangement joins TRBV5-1 to TRBJ1-3; 8 bases line up with TRBD1. This CDR3 region has 14 residues. Germline values: CDR1 SGHRS, CDR2 YFSETQ. V lost 5 bases and J lost 3; bases outside the gene matches: 4. As DNA, the CDR3 is TGCGCCAGCAGACTACAGGGGGTTGGAAACACCATATATTTT. Its translation: CASRLQGVGNTIYF.